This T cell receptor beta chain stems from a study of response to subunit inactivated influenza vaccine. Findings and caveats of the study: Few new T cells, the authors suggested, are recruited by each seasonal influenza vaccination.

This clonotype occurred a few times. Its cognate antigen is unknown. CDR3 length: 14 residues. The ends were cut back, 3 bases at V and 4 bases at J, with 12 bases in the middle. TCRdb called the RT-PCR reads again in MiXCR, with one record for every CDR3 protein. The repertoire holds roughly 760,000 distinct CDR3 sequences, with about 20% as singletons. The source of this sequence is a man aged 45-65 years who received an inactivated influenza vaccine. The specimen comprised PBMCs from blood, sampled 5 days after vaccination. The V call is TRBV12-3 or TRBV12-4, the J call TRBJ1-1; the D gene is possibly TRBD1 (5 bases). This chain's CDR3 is CASSLGQMTTEAFF. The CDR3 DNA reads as TGTGCCAGCAGTTTGGGGCAAATGACCACTGAAGCTTTCTTT.